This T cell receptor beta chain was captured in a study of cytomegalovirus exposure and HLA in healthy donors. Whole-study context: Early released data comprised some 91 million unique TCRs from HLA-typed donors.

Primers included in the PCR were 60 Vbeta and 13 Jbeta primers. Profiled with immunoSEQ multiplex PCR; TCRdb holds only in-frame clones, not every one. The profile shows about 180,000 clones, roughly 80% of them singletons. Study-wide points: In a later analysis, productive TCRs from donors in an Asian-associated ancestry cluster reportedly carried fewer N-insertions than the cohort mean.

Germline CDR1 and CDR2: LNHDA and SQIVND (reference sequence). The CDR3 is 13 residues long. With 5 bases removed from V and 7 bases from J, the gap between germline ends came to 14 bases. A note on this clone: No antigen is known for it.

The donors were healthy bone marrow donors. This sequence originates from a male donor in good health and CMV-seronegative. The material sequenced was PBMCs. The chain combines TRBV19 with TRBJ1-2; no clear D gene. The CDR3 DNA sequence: TGTGCCAGTAGTGCCGCCCCATTAGCTGGCTACACCTTC. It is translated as CASSAAPLAGYTF.